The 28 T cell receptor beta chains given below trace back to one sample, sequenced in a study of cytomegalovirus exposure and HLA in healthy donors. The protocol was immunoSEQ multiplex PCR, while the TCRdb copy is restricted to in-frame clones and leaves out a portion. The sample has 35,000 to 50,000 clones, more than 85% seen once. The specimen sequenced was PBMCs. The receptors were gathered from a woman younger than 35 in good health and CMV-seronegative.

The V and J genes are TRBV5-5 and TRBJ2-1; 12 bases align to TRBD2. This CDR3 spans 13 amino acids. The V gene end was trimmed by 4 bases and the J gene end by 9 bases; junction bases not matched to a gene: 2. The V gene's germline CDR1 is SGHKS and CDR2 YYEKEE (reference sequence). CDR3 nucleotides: TGTGCCAGCAGCCTGGGACTAGCGGGTGAGCAGTTCTTC. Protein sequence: CASSLGLAGEQFF. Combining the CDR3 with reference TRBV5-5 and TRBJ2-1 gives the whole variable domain DAGVTQSPTHLIKTRGQQVTLRCSPISGHKSVSWYQQVLGQGPQFIFQYYEKEERGRGNFPDRFSARQFPNYSSELNVNALLLGDSALYLCASSLGLAGEQFFGPGTRLTVL.

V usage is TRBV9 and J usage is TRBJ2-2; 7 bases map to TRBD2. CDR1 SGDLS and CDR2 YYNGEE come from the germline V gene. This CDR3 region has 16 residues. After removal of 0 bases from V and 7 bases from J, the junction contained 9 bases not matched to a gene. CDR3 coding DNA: TGTGCCAGCAGCGTAGCCGGGACTAATCTTGACGGGGAGCTGTTTTTT. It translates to CASSVAGTNLDGELFF.

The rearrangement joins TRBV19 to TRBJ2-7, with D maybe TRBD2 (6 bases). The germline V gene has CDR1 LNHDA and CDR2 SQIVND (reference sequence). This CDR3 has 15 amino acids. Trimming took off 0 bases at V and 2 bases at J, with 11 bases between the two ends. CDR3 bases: TGTGCCAGTAGTATAGACGTTAGCGGCACCTACGAGCAGTACTTC. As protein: CASSIDVSGTYEQYF.

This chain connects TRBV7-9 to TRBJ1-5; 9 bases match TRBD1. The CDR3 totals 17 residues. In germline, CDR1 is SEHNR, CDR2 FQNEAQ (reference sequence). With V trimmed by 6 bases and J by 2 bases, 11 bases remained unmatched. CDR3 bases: TGTGCCAGCAGTTCGGGACAGGGTATTGTGGGCAATCAGCCCCAGCATTTT. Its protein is CASSSGQGIVGNQPQHF.

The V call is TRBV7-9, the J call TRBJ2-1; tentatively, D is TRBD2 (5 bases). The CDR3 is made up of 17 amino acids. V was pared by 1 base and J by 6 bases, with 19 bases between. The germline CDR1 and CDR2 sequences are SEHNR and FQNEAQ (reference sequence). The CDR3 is CASSLESGWAGPNEQFF. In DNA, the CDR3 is TGTGCCAGCAGCTTAGAATCTGGTTGGGCGGGCCCCAATGAGCAGTTCTTC. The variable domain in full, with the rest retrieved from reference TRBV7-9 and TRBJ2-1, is DTGVSQNPRHKITKRGQNVTFRCDPISEHNRLYWYRQTLGQGPEFLTYFQNEAQLEKSRLLSDRFSAERPKGSFSTLEIQRTEQGDSAMYLCASSLESGWAGPNEQFFGPGTRLTVL.

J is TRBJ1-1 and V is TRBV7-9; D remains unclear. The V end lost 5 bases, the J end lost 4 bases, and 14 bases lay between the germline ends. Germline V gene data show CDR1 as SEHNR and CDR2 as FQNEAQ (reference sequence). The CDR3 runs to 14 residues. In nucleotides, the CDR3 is TGTGCCAGCAGCCGTCCCGCACGGGGCACTGAAGCTTTCTTT. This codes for CASSRPARGTEAFF.

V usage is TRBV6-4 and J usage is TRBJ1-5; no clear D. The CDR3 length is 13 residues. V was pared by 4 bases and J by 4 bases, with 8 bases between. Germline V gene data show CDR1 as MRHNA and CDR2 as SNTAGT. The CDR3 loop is CASSGGENQPQHF. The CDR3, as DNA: TGTGCCAGCAGTGGCGGAGAGAATCAGCCCCAGCATTTT.

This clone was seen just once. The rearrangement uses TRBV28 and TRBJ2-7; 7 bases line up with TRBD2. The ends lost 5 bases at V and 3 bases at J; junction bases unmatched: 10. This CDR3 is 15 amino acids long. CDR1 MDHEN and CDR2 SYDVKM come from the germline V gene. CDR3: CASSPVGEGVYEQYF. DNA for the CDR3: TGTGCCAGCAGTCCCGTGGGGGAGGGAGTCTACGAGCAGTACTTC.

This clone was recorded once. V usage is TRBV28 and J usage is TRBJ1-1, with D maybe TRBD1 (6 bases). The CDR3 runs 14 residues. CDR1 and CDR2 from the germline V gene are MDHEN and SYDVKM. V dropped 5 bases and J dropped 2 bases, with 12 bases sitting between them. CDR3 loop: CASSPWTVNTEAFF. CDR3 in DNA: TGTGCCAGCAGTCCATGGACAGTAAACACTGAAGCTTTCTTT.

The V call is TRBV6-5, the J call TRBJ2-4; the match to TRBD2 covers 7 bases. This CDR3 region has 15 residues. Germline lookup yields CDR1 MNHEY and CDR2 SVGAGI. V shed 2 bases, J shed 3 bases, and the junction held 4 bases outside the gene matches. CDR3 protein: CASSYNPGGKNIQYF. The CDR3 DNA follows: TGTGCCAGCAGTTACAATCCGGGAGGCAAAAACATTCAGTACTTC.

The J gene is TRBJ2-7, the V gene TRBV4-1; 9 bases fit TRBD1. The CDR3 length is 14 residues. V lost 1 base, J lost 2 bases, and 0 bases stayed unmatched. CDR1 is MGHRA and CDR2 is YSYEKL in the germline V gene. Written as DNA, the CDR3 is TGCGCCAGCAGCCAAGGGGACAGGGCCTACGAGCAGTACTTC. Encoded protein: CASSQGDRAYEQYF.

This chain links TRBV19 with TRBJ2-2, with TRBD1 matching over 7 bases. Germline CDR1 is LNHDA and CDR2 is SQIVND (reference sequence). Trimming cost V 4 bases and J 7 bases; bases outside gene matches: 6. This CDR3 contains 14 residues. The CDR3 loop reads CASSTETGVGELFF. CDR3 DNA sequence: TGTGCCAGTAGTACCGAAACAGGGGTCGGGGAGCTGTTTTTT.

The CDR3 bases are TGTGCCAGCACCCCCCACGGACTTCAAGAGACCCAGTACTTC. Encoded protein: CASTPHGLQETQYF. The chain joins TRBV2 to TRBJ2-5; possible D gene TRBD2, 5 bases. Trimming pared 7 bases from V and 2 bases from J, leaving 14 bases between. The CDR3 has 14 residues. Germline values: CDR1 SNHLY, CDR2 FYNNEI.

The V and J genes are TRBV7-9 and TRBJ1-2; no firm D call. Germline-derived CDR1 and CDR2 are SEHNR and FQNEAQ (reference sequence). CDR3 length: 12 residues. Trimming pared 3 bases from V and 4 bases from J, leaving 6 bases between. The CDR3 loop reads CASSLASYGYTF. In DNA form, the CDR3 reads TGTGCCAGCAGCTTGGCCTCCTATGGCTACACCTTC.

CDR3 sequence: CASSQEGAGGPDTQYF. The DNA of the CDR3 is TGCGCCAGCAGCCAAGAAGGAGCGGGAGGGCCAGATACGCAGTATTTT. The chain combines TRBV4-1 with TRBJ2-3; TRBD2 agrees at 10 bases. The V gene's germline CDR1 is MGHRA and CDR2 YSYEKL. This CDR3 region has 16 residues. With 0 bases clipped from V and 4 bases from J, the junction kept 4 bases outside the gene matches.

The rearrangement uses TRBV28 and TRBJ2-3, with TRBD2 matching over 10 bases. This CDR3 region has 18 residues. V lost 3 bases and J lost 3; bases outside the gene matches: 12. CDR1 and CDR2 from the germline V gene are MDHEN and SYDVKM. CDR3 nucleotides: TGTGCCAGCAGTTTTGGGGCTCGGGCTAGCGGGAGTACAGATACGCAGTATTTT. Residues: CASSFGARASGSTDTQYF.

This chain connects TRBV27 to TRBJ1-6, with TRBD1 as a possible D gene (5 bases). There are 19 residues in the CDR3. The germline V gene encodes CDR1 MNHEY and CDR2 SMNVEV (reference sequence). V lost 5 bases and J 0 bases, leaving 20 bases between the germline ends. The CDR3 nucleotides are TGTGCCAGCAGTCCGTCCGGGGGTTTTATTAGCTCCTATAATTCACCCCTCCACTTT. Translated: CASSPSGGFISSYNSPLHF.

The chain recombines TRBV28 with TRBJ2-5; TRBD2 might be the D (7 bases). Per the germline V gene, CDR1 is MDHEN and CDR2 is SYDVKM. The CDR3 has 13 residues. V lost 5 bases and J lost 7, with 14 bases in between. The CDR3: CASSPRGPGTQYF. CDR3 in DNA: TGTGCCAGCAGTCCGCGGGGGCCCGGGACCCAGTACTTC.

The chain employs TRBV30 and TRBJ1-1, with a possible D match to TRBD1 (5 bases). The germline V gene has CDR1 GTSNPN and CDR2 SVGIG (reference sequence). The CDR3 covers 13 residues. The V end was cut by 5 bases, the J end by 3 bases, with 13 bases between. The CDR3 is CAWGGGSDTEAFF. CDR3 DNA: TGTGCCTGGGGGGGAGGGAGCGACACTGAAGCTTTCTTT.

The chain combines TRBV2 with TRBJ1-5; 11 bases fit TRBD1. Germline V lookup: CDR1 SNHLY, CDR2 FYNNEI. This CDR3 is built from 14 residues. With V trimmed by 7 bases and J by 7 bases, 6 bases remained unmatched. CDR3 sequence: CASTPGQGGQPQHF. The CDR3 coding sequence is TGTGCCAGCACCCCGGGACAGGGGGGGCAGCCCCAGCATTTT.

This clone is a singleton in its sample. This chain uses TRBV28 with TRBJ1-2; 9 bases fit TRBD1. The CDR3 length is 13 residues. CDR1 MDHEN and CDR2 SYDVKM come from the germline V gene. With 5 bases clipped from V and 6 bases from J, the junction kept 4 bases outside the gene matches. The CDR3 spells CASSEGTGNGYTF. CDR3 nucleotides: TGTGCCAGCAGTGAGGGGACAGGGAATGGCTACACCTTC.

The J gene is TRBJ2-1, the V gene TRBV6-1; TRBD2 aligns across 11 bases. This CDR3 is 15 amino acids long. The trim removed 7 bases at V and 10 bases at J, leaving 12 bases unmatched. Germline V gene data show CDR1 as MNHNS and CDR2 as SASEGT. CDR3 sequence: CASTLTSGKSAEQFF. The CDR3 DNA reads TGTGCCAGCACCCTGACTAGCGGGAAGTCCGCGGAGCAGTTCTTC.

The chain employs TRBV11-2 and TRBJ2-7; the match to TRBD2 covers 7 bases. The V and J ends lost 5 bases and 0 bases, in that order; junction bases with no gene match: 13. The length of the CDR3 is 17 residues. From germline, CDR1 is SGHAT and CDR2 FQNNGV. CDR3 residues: CASSLTSGGTSSYEQYF. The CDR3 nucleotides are TGTGCCAGCAGCCTTACATCCGGGGGGACTTCCTCCTACGAGCAGTACTTC.

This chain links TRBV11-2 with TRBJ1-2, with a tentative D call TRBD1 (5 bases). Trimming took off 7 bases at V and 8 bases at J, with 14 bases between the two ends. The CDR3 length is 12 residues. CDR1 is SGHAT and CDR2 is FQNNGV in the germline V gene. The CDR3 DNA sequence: TGTGCCAGCAAGGGGCAAAGAGAAGGCTACACCTTC. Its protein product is CASKGQREGYTF.

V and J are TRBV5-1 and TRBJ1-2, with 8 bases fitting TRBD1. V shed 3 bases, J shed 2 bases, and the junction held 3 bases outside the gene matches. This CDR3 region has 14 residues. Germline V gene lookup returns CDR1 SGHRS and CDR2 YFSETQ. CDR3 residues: CASSSGQENYGYTF. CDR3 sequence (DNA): TGCGCCAGCAGCTCGGGACAGGAAAACTATGGCTACACCTTC.

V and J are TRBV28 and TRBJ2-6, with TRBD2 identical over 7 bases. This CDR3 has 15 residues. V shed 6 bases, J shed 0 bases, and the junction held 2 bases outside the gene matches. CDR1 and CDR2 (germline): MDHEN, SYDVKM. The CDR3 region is CASRGGDSGANVLTF. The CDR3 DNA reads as TGTGCCAGCAGGGGGGGGGACTCTGGGGCCAACGTCCTGACTTTC.

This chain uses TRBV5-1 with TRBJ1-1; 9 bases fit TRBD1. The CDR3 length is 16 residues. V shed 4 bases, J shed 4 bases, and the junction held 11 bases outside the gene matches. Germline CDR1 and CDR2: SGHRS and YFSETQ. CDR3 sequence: CASSPRDREKGTEAFF. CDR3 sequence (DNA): TGCGCCAGCAGCCCGCGGGACAGGGAAAAGGGCACTGAAGCTTTCTTT.

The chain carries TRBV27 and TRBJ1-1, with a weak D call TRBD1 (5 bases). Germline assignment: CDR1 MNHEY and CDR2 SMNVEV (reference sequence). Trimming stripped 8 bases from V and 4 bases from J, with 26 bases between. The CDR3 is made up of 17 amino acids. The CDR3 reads CASWPLGQGGSSTEAFF. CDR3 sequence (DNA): TGTGCCAGCTGGCCCCTCGGGCAGGGCGGATCGAGCACTGAAGCTTTCTTT.